This TCR beta chain stems from a study of cytomegalovirus exposure and HLA in healthy donors. Per germline, CDR1 SGHRS and CDR2 YFSETQ. The germline V and J ends were trimmed by 0 bases and 5 bases, with 15 bases remaining between them. The CDR3 sequence is 15 residues long. PCR primers comprised 60 Vbeta and 13 Jbeta primers. TCRdb keeps only in-frame clones here, not all; method: immunoSEQ multiplex PCR. This table has more than 90,000 clones, about four fifths appearing once. Study-level findings and limits: Reported results showed that the classifier diagnosed cytomegalovirus status with high specificity and sensitivity. In a later analysis, HLA-C alleles had the fewest associated TCRs, DRB1 alleles the most. The sole available immune exposure information was CMV serostatus.

Regarding this clone: Its specificity is not known.

Sequencing was carried out using PBMCs. The clonotype originates from a middle-aged woman in good health and CMV-seronegative. J is TRBJ2-7 and V is TRBV5-1; the D gene is possibly TRBD1 (6 bases). In DNA form, the CDR3 reads TGCGCCAGCAGCTTGGCAGGGGACAAAAGCCACGAGCAGTACTTC. Amino acid sequence: CASSLAGDKSHEQYF.